This T cell receptor beta chain was recorded in a study of Graves' ophthalmopathy and Graves' hyperthyroidism. Study-wide results and limits: Its predictions of ophthalmopathy progression gave the model 70.59% sensitivity and almost 75% specificity. Among expanded thyroid clonotypes above 0.001 frequency, most also occurred in blood. Researchers report that a 13-signature model separated ophthalmopathy from stable hyperthyroidism, posting about 90% sensitivity and approximately 81% specificity.

RNA transcripts were the template, and TCR beta CDR3 regions were amplified from them. Second-round multiplex PCR followed a first-round RT-PCR using HTBI primers. TCRdb re-derived calls from the multiplex PCR reads in MiXCR, one entry per CDR3 protein. Seen here are approximately 500,000 distinct CDR3 sequences, around 14% observed once, and the top ten hold about 9.4%. This CDR3 has 14 amino acids. V lost 3 bases, J lost 1 base, and 10 bases lay in between. There are many counts of this clonotype. Its target is not known. Moderate-to-severe activity, CAS ≥3, NOSPECS ≥4 and a duration under 3 months were seen in donors with ophthalmopathy.

Sequencing was performed on blood. The chain employs TRBV12-3 or TRBV12-4 and TRBJ2-7; perhaps TRBD2 as D (6 bases). This clonotype originated in a woman in her thirties with Graves' ophthalmopathy. The CDR3 sequence: CASSFGGVSYEQYF. In DNA form, the CDR3 reads TGTGCCAGCAGTTTCGGGGGAGTATCCTACGAGCAGTACTTC.